This T cell receptor beta chain is drawn from a study of T cell repertoires in cytomegalovirus infection. Study information: An indication of both CMV infection and matching HLA type came from public TCR beta signatures. Broader study findings: The cumulative frequency of public TCR beta families identified carriers of CMV plus the relevant HLA. What dominated the ex vivo response were HLA-C-restricted CMV-specific TCR beta clonotypes.

Each CDR3 protein is one row after TCRdb ran MiXCR on the reads. The sample records fewer than 700,000 distinct CDR3 sequences, more than 20% being singletons. Per the germline V gene, CDR1 is MNHNS and CDR2 is SASEGT. CDR3 length: 14 residues. Trimming left V 6 bases short and J 8 bases short, with 16 bases between. A note on this clonotype: What it binds is unknown.

The clonotype comes from a human donor in good health (CMV status not recorded). Some clones in this sample may be carry-over from other donors' samples. J is TRBJ1-4 and V is TRBV6-1, with D perhaps TRBD1 (6 bases). Sequencing was performed on CD8+ T cells from PBMCs. DNA of the CDR3: TGTGCCAGCAGAGAAATCCGGGACACCGAAAAACTGTTTTTT. Its protein is CASREIRDTEKLFF.